The 11 T cell receptor beta chains given below trace back to one sample, sequenced in a study of T cells after yellow fever vaccination. TCRdb called the 5' RACE reads again in MiXCR, with one record for every CDR3 protein. This sample carries 300,000 to 400,000 distinct CDR3 sequences, roughly a tenth of them seen once, and the ten largest clones take about 3%. Sample: CD4+ T cells sorted from PBMCs, taken 45 days after the yellow fever booster vaccination. The receptors here all came from a man aged 18 to 35 who received the YFV17D yellow fever vaccine.

This clonotype has a handful of counts. CDR3 residues: CASSPRRPRGGSTDTQYF. The CDR3 bases are TGTGCCAGCAGTCCGCGACGACCCCGGGGGGGGAGCACAGATACGCAGTATTTT. The gene calls are TRBV27 and TRBJ2-3, with 8 bases aligning to TRBD2. The CDR3 consists of 18 residues. The germline V gene encodes CDR1 MNHEY and CDR2 SMNVEV (reference sequence). V was pared by 5 bases and J by 0 bases, with 13 bases of the junction left unmatched.

The chain joins TRBV4-1 to TRBJ1-5, with 7 bases lining up with TRBD1. After removal of 2 bases from V and 4 bases from J, the junction contained 8 bases not matched to a gene. Germline V gene data show CDR1 as MGHRA and CDR2 as YSYEKL. This CDR3 is 16 amino acids long. This CDR3 reads CASSQPAKGANQPQHF. In DNA, the CDR3 is TGCGCCAGCAGCCAACCCGCGAAGGGGGCTAATCAGCCCCAGCATTTT.

This clonotype showed up just a few times. The V and J genes are TRBV20-1 and TRBJ2-7; TRBD1 matches 12 bases. V lost 5 bases to trimming and J lost 6 bases; unmatched junction nucleotides: 8. CDR3 length: 14 residues. The germline gives CDR1 DFQATT, CDR2 SNEGSKA (reference sequence). The CDR3 coding sequence is TGCAGTGCTGGGAAGGGGACAGGGGGCCTCGAGCAGTACTTC. This codes for CSAGKGTGGLEQYF.

The chain recombines TRBV12-3 or TRBV12-4 with TRBJ2-1; TRBD2 might be the D (5 bases). The CDR3 is 14 residues long. V shed 3 bases and J shed 9 bases, with 15 bases lying between them. The CDR3 region is CASSFSVGETEQFF. DNA of the CDR3: TGTGCCAGCAGTTTTTCTGTCGGGGAGACTGAGCAGTTCTTC.

The chain combines TRBV20-1 with TRBJ2-3; weak D call: TRBD2 (6 bases). Trimming cost V 6 bases and J 1 base, with 17 bases left between them. The germline V gene encodes CDR1 DFQATT and CDR2 SNEGSKA (reference sequence). The CDR3 consists of 15 residues. The CDR3 coding sequence is TGCAGTGCAAGTTACCGGGACTTTGGCACAGATACGCAGTATTTT. Translating it yields CSASYRDFGTDTQYF.

In its sample, this clonotype was seen many times. The CDR3, as DNA: TGCGCCAGCAGCTTGGAATGGGCGGGCTACAATGAGCAGTTCTTC. Translation: CASSLEWAGYNEQFF. The rearrangement links TRBV5-1 to TRBJ2-1, with D perhaps matching TRBD2 (5 bases). There are 15 residues in the CDR3. V was trimmed by 0 bases and J by 3 bases, leaving 10 bases between them. Per germline, CDR1 SGHRS and CDR2 YFSETQ.

The CDR3 loop reads CASRSGGGTDTQYF. For the CDR3, the DNA is TGCGCCAGCAGGTCTGGCGGGGGCACAGATACGCAGTATTTT. The chain carries TRBV5-1 and TRBJ2-3; maybe TRBD2 (6 bases). Per the germline V gene, CDR1 is SGHRS and CDR2 is YFSETQ. Trimming left V 5 bases short and J 1 base short, with 11 bases between. The CDR3 length is 14 residues.

V and J are TRBV6-5 and TRBJ1-3; D gene uncertain. The CDR3 runs 16 residues. The germline V and J ends were trimmed by 0 bases and 4 bases, with 13 bases remaining between them. CDR1 is MNHEY, CDR2 SVGAGI, per germline. The CDR3 loop reads CASSYSPSYAGNTIYF. The CDR3 bases are TGTGCCAGCAGTTACTCACCGTCCTATGCCGGAAACACCATATATTTT.

This clonotype was seen more than once but under ten times. V usage is TRBV19 and J usage is TRBJ2-5; 8 positions agree with TRBD2. CDR1 is LNHDA, CDR2 SQIVND, per germline (reference sequence). V lost 7 bases, J lost 0 bases, and 4 bases stayed unmatched. There are 14 residues in the CDR3. The CDR3 protein is CASTGGVYQETQYF. The CDR3 DNA reads TGTGCCAGTACCGGGGGGGTTTACCAAGAGACCCAGTACTTC.

The chain links TRBV11-2 to TRBJ2-2, with D possibly TRBD2 on 5 matching bases. In germline, CDR1 is SGHAT, CDR2 FQNNGV. The CDR3 sequence is 15 residues long. V lost 3 bases, J lost 2 bases, and 10 bases lay in between. This CDR3 reads CASSFARANTGELFF. The CDR3 region has the DNA TGTGCCAGCAGCTTCGCGCGGGCCAACACCGGGGAGCTGTTTTTT.

The CDR3 DNA follows: TGCAGTGCTAGAGGGGGGGACAGCTATCAGCCCCAGCATTTT. Protein: CSARGGDSYQPQHF. This chain links TRBV20-1 with TRBJ1-5; 7 positions agree with TRBD1. This CDR3 spans 14 amino acids. Germline CDR1 is DFQATT and CDR2 is SNEGSKA (reference sequence). V dropped 1 base and J dropped 5; count of bases not matched to a gene: 5.